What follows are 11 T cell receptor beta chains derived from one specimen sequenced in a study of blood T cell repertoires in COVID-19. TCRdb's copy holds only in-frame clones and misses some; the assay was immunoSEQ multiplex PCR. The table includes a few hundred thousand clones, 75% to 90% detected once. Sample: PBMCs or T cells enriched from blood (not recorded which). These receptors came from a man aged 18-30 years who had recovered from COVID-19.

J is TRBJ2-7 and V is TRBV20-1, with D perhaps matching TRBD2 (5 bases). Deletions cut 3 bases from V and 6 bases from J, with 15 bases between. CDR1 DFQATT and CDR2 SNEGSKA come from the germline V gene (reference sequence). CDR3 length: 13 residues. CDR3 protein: CSASKWELSEQYF. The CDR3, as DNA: TGCAGTGCTAGTAAGTGGGAGTTGTCCGAGCAGTACTTC.

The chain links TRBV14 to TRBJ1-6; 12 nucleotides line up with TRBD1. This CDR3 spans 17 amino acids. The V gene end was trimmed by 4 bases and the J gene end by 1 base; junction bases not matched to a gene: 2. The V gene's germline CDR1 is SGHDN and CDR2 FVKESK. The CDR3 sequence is CASSRGQGASYNSPLHF. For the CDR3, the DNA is TGTGCCAGCAGCCGGGGACAGGGGGCATCCTATAATTCACCCCTCCACTTT.

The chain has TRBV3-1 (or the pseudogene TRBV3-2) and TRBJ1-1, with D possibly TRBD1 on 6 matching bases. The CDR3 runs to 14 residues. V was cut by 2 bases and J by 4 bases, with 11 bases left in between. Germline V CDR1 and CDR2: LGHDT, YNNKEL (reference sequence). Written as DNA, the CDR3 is TGTGCCAGCAGCCAATACGGGGGGCGCACTGAAGCTTTCTTT. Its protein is CASSQYGGRTEAFF.

CDR3: CASSGDRGIGGTEAFF. In DNA form, the CDR3 reads TGTGCCAGCAGTGGTGACAGGGGAATCGGTGGCACTGAAGCTTTCTTT. This chain joins TRBV6-4 and TRBJ1-1, with 8 nucleotides matching TRBD1. The V and J ends lost 4 bases and 4 bases, in that order; junction bases with no gene match: 11. Germline values: CDR1 MRHNA, CDR2 SNTAGT. This CDR3 region has 16 residues.

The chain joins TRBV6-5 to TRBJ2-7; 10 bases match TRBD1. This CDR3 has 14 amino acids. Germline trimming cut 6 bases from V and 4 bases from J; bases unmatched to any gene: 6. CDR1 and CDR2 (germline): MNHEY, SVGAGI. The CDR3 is CASSLDRGPYEQYF. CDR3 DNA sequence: TGTGCCAGCAGCCTCGACAGGGGGCCGTACGAGCAGTACTTC.

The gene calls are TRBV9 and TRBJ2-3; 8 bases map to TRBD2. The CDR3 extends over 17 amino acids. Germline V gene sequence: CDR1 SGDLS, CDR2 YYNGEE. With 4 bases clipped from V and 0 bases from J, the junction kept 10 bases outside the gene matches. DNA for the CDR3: TGTGCCAGCAGCTCCTTAGCGGGAACTGCTAGCACAGATACGCAGTATTTT. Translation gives CASSSLAGTASTDTQYF. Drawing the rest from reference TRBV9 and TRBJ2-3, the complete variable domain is DSGVTQTPKHLITATGQRVTLRCSPRSGDLSVYWYQQSLDQGLQFLIQYYNGEERAKGNILERFSAQQFPDLHSELNLSSLELGDSALYFCASSSLAGTASTDTQYFGPGTRLTVL.

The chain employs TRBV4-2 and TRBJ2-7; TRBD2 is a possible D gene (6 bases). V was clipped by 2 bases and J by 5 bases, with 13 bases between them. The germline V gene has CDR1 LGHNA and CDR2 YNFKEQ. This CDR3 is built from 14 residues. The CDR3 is CASSQLRERDEQYF. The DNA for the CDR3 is TGTGCCAGCAGCCAATTGAGGGAGCGGGACGAGCAGTACTTC.

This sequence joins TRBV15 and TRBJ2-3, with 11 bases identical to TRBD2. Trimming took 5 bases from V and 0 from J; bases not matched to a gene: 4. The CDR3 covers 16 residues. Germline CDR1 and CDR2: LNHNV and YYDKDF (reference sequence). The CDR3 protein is CATSVRLAGSTDTQYF. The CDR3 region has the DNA TGTGCCACCAGCGTAAGACTAGCGGGGAGCACAGATACGCAGTATTTT.

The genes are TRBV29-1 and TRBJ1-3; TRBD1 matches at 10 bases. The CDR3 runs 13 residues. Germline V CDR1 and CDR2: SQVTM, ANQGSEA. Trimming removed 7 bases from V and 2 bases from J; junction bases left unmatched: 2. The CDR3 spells CSAGQGTGNTIYF. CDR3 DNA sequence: TGCAGCGCGGGACAGGGGACTGGAAACACCATATATTTT.

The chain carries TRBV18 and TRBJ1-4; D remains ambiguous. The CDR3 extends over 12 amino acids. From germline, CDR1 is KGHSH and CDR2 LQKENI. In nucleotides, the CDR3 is TGTCCCCCCCGGGGAGCTAATGAAAAACTGTTTTTT. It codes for CPPRGANEKLFF.

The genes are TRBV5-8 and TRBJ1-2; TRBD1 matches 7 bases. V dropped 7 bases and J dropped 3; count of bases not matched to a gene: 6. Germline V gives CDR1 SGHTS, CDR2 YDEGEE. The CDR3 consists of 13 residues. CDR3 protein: CASSGTAYYGYTF. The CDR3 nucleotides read TGTGCCAGCTCCGGGACAGCCTACTATGGCTACACCTTC.